This passage covers 20 T cell receptor beta chains from one sample sequenced in a study of T-cell reconstitution after alpha-beta-depleted transplantation in children. Using unique molecular identifiers, the investigators prepared the TCRbeta library. TCRdb recomputed calls from the PCR reads with MiXCR, one row per CDR3 protein. The table has about 340,000 distinct CDR3 sequences, 16% seen once. The material sequenced was PBMCs, mostly from graft donor cells, taken 360 days after TCRalphabeta/CD19-depleted stem cell transplant. All receptors derive from a male patient under 10 years old who had a stem cell transplant for acute lymphoblastic leukemia, so the T cells may come from the graft donor.

The gene calls are TRBV20-1 and TRBJ2-3; D gene unclear. Germline V gives CDR1 DFQATT, CDR2 SNEGSKA (reference sequence). V lost 1 base and J lost 4, with 12 bases in between. The CDR3 covers 14 residues. Here the CDR3 reads CSARVVAAADTQYF. The DNA of the CDR3 is TGCAGTGCTAGAGTAGTCGCCGCGGCAGATACGCAGTATTTT.

This clonotype has more than one count but fewer than ten. This chain connects TRBV5-1 to TRBJ1-4; D unclear. The CDR3 runs to 15 residues. CDR1 and CDR2 from the germline V gene are SGHRS and YFSETQ. The V and J ends lost 3 bases and 5 bases respectively, with 14 bases between them. CDR3 DNA sequence: TGCGCCAGCAGCTCGCGAGTGGTCCCAAATGAAAAACTGTTTTTT. Amino acids: CASSSRVVPNEKLFF.

The chain links TRBV4-1 to TRBJ1-4; D remains ambiguous. V lost 4 bases and J 5 bases, leaving 5 bases between the germline ends. The CDR3 sequence is 12 residues long. Germline V gene lookup returns CDR1 MGHRA and CDR2 YSYEKL. The CDR3 nucleotides are TGCGCCAGCAGCCCCGAGAATGAAAAACTGTTTTTT. Translating gives CASSPENEKLFF.

This clonotype was seen a handful of times. The chain carries TRBV15 and TRBJ2-2, with TRBD2 identical over 16 bases. Germline V gene sequence: CDR1 LNHNV, CDR2 YYDKDF (reference sequence). The CDR3 runs to 21 residues. J gave up 6 bases and V 0 bases, and 13 bases lay outside the gene matches. The CDR3 coding sequence is TGTGCCACCAGCAGAGACCCCGCCGGGACTAGCGGGAGGGTTGGGGCCGGGGAGCTGTTTTTT. Protein sequence: CATSRDPAGTSGRVGAGELFF.

There are a few counts of this clonotype. The CDR3 nucleotides read TGCAGTGCTAGAGATGACGCCCTGTTCAGCTCCTATAATTCACCCCTCCACTTT. This codes for CSARDDALFSSYNSPLHF. The V call is TRBV20-1, the J call TRBJ1-6; D gene uncertain. Germline V gene data show CDR1 as DFQATT and CDR2 as SNEGSKA (reference sequence). CDR3 size: 18 residues. Trimming took off 0 bases at V and 0 bases at J, with 15 bases between the two ends.

This clonotype was detected only a few times. The chain joins TRBV20-1 to TRBJ1-1; the D gene is possibly TRBD1 (5 bases). Trimming removed 4 bases at V and 5 bases at J, with 11 bases between. This CDR3 has 12 residues. Germline CDR1 is DFQATT and CDR2 is SNEGSKA (reference sequence). The CDR3 region has the DNA TGCAGTGCTACAGGGAGGTGGACTGAAGCTTTCTTT. Protein product: CSATGRWTEAFF.

This clonotype occurred a few times. V is TRBV6-2 or TRBV6-3 and J is TRBJ2-1; D is possibly TRBD1 (6 bases). V was trimmed by 6 bases and J by 9 bases, leaving 12 bases between them. The CDR3 spans 12 residues. Per germline, CDR1 MNHEY and CDR2 SVGEGT. CDR3 in DNA: TGTGCCAGCAGCTACAGGGCTTTTGAGCAGTTCTTC. Protein sequence: CASSYRAFEQFF.

This chain links TRBV15 with TRBJ2-5, with 8 bases aligning to TRBD1. CDR3 length: 17 amino acids. The J segment lost 2 bases and the V segment lost 4 bases, leaving 12 bases of the junction unmatched. Germline V gene lookup returns CDR1 LNHNV and CDR2 YYDKDF (reference sequence). CDR3 sequence reads: CATSKESYQGAQETQYF. The CDR3 nucleotides are TGTGCCACCAGCAAAGAGAGCTACCAGGGGGCACAAGAGACCCAGTACTTC.

The rearrangement joins TRBV6-1 to TRBJ1-4, with 9 bases aligning to TRBD1. From germline, CDR1 is MNHNS and CDR2 SASEGT. CDR3 length: 14 amino acids. Trimming cost V 6 bases and J 6 bases; bases outside gene matches: 5. The CDR3 DNA reads TGTGCCAGCAGGCGCGACAGGGGGTATGAAAAACTGTTTTTT. It yields the protein CASRRDRGYEKLFF.

The chain joins TRBV6-5 to TRBJ1-2; no clear D gene. The germline gives CDR1 MNHEY, CDR2 SVGAGI. The CDR3 sequence is 15 residues long. Trimming pared 0 bases from V and 7 bases from J, leaving 15 bases between. CDR3 sequence reads: CASSYSTTGSGGYTF. CDR3 coding DNA: TGTGCCAGCAGTTACTCGACGACGGGAAGTGGTGGCTACACCTTC.

The V gene is TRBV15, the J gene TRBJ2-2; 8 positions match TRBD1. V shed 2 bases, J shed 7 bases, and the junction held 9 bases outside the gene matches. This CDR3 comprises 16 residues. In germline, CDR1 is LNHNV, CDR2 YYDKDF (reference sequence). The CDR3 nucleotides are TGTGCCACCAGCAGACTTGGCGCGGGACAGGACGGGGAGCTGTTTTTT. It translates to CATSRLGAGQDGELFF.

This clonotype was picked up a small number of times. CDR3 protein: CASAGRGDQPQHF. DNA for the CDR3: TGTGCCAGCGCGGGTAGGGGGGATCAGCCCCAGCATTTT. The chain recombines TRBV7-9 with TRBJ1-5; the D gene is possibly TRBD1 (6 bases). The CDR3 extends over 13 amino acids. Trimming cost V 8 bases and J 5 bases, with 13 bases left between them. CDR1 and CDR2 (germline): SEHNR, FQNEAQ (reference sequence).

This clonotype was counted at least ten times. As DNA, the CDR3 is TGCGCCAGCAGCCAAGAGTGGGAGGTGGGGAACGAGCAGTACTTC. This codes for CASSQEWEVGNEQYF. The chain carries TRBV4-3 and TRBJ2-7; tentative D call: TRBD2 (6 bases). Trimming took 0 bases from V and 5 from J, leaving 14 bases between them. The germline gives CDR1 LGHNA, CDR2 YSLEER. This CDR3 has 15 amino acids.

This clonotype showed up just a few times. The chain carries TRBV10-3 and TRBJ2-3; the match to TRBD2 covers 7 bases. Trimming at V came to 10 bases and at J to 5 bases, leaving 6 bases not matched to a gene. The CDR3 consists of 12 residues. Germline V gene sequence: CDR1 ENHRY, CDR2 SYGVKD. CDR3 nucleotides: TGTGCCACCAAGGGCGGGGGAGATACGCAGTATTTT. Translating gives CATKGGGDTQYF.

The chain has TRBV29-1 and TRBJ2-1; tentatively, D is TRBD1 (6 bases). The ends were cut back, 4 bases at V and 4 bases at J, with 11 bases in the middle. The CDR3 length is 13 residues. Per the germline V gene, CDR1 is SQVTM and CDR2 is ANQGSEA. As DNA, the CDR3 is TGCAGCGTTGCCGACAGGAGGTACAATGAGCAGTTCTTC. It codes for CSVADRRYNEQFF.

Here the CDR3 DNA reads TGTGCCAGCAGCAGAGTCCCTCAGGGTCCCGGGGCCAACGTCCTGACTTTC. This translates into CASSRVPQGPGANVLTF. The chain carries TRBV27 and TRBJ2-6, with a tentative D call TRBD1 (5 bases). V lost 6 bases and J lost 4, with 19 bases in between. The CDR3 covers 17 residues. Germline loops: CDR1 MNHEY, CDR2 SMNVEV (reference sequence). Looking up the rest from reference TRBV27 and TRBJ2-6 gives the full variable domain: EAQVTQNPRYLITVTGKKLTVTCSQNMNHEYMSWYRQDPGLGLRQIYYSMNVEVTDKGDVPEGYKVSRKEKRNFPLILESPSPNQTSLYFCASSRVPQGPGANVLTFGAGSRLTVL.

The rearrangement links TRBV28 to TRBJ2-7, with unresolved D. The ends were cut back, 3 bases at V and 2 bases at J, with 11 bases in the middle. The CDR3 covers 14 residues. Per the germline V gene, CDR1 is MDHEN and CDR2 is SYDVKM. The CDR3 DNA follows: TGTGCCAGCAGTTTTCTGGGAACAACCTACGAGCAGTACTTC. Its protein is CASSFLGTTYEQYF.

There are many counts of this clonotype. The chain's CDR3 is CASSELAEAFF. The CDR3 DNA follows: TGTGCCAGCAGTGAACTCGCTGAAGCTTTCTTT. The rearrangement joins TRBV6-1 to TRBJ1-1; D uncertain. Trimming pared 2 bases from V and 6 bases from J, leaving 4 bases between. Germline loops: CDR1 MNHNS, CDR2 SASEGT. This CDR3 is 11 amino acids long.

The V and J genes are TRBV12-3 or TRBV12-4 and TRBJ2-5; 9 nucleotides agree with TRBD2. The CDR3 covers 17 residues. J was trimmed by 5 bases and V by 4 bases; bases with no gene match: 14. The CDR3 spells CASSWGFQREVMETQYF. The CDR3 DNA sequence: TGTGCCAGCAGTTGGGGTTTCCAGCGGGAGGTGATGGAGACCCAGTACTTC.

This clonotype was detected many times. J is TRBJ2-7 and V is TRBV29-1, with D hard to call. V was clipped by 4 bases and J by 3 bases, with 7 bases between them. The CDR3 consists of 11 residues. CDR1 is SQVTM and CDR2 is ANQGSEA in the germline V gene. DNA for the CDR3: TGCAGCGTTGCAGCAGTCTACGAGCAGTACTTC. Its protein product is CSVAAVYEQYF.